This T cell receptor (beta chain) came from a study of blood T cell repertoires in COVID-19. Turning to the study itself: Whether acute or convalescent, the COVID-19 samples came from the United States, Italy and Spain. T cells, B-cell-depleted T cells, or PBMCs supplied cDNA or gDNA.

V shed 2 bases, J shed 7 bases, and the junction held 7 bases outside the gene matches. Germline V gives CDR1 SEHNR, CDR2 FQNEAQ (reference sequence). There are 14 residues in the CDR3. Per the study methods: Amplification from reference gene primers served as the basis for estimated nucleated cell counts. Profiling relied on immunoSEQ multiplex PCR, and the TCRdb table lists in-frame clones only, not all of them. D and trimming were read from the DNA, whereas the V and J calls and clone size are those reported in that table. Among about 76,000 clones listed, around 90% were seen once. Sequencing was carried out using peripheral blood. The clonotype originates from a man aged 25 to 40 with acute or convalescent COVID-19. The chain carries TRBV7-9 and TRBJ1-2; TRBD1 matches 7 bases. The CDR3 loop is CASSLMTGLGGYTF. Written as DNA, the CDR3 is TGTGCCAGCAGCTTAATGACAGGGCTCGGTGGCTACACCTTC. The full variable domain, its missing parts supplied by reference TRBV7-9 and TRBJ1-2, is DTGVSQNPRHKITKRGQNVTFRCDPISEHNRLYWYRQTLGQGPEFLTYFQNEAQLEKSRLLSDRFSAERPKGSFSTLEIQRTEQGDSAMYLCASSLMTGLGGYTFGSGTRLTVV.